Listed below are T cell receptor beta chains from one sample, sequenced in a study of T-cell memory formation after mild COVID-19. Using its own MiXCR run on the 5' RACE reads, TCRdb lists one record per CDR3 protein. Among 150,000 to 200,000 distinct CDR3 sequences listed, roughly 10% were seen once. The sequencing input was PBMCs or a T cell subset sorted from them (not recorded which). These TCRs come from a man between 18 and 35 years old who had mild COVID-19 (a few samples of this study predate the infection). Cell type and time point are not known. CDR3s include the opening cysteine and the closing phenylalanine or tryptophan. The order of the fields is J gene, V gene, CDR3 protein.

J gene: TRBJ1-6; V gene: TRBV7-9; CDR3 protein: CASSPHGGSPLHF
J gene: TRBJ2-7; V gene: TRBV11-2; CDR3 protein: CASSLDSSTYEQYF
J gene: TRBJ2-1; V gene: TRBV7-2; CDR3 protein: CASSLIGGWLRNEQFF
J gene: TRBJ1-2; V gene: TRBV25-1; CDR3 protein: CASSEPLGTHGYTF
J gene: TRBJ1-1; V gene: TRBV7-9; CDR3 protein: CASSLTGRWTEAFF
J gene: TRBJ2-7; V gene: TRBV5-1; CDR3 protein: CASSRSGDTYEQYF
J gene: TRBJ1-3; V gene: TRBV12-3/TRBV12-4; CDR3 protein: CASSLSGSRNTIYF
J gene: TRBJ2-2; V gene: TRBV7-7; CDR3 protein: CASSLTAANTGELFF
J gene: TRBJ1-4; V gene: TRBV3-1; CDR3 protein: CASSQNRGINEKLFF
J gene: TRBJ2-5; V gene: TRBV3-1; CDR3 protein: CASSQAGTGTHGTQYF
J gene: TRBJ2-5; V gene: TRBV5-1; CDR3 protein: CASSSGGPQETQYF
J gene: TRBJ2-3; V gene: TRBV5-1; CDR3 protein: CASSRDPAGTDTQYF
J gene: TRBJ1-2; V gene: TRBV5-1; CDR3 protein: CASSLATGPDYGYTF
J gene: TRBJ2-2; V gene: TRBV12-3/TRBV12-4; CDR3 protein: CASSLATSGPGELFF
J gene: TRBJ2-1; V gene: TRBV24-1; CDR3 protein: CATSGTGSSYNEQFF
J gene: TRBJ2-1; V gene: TRBV20-1; CDR3 protein: CSARLAGGYNEQFF
J gene: TRBJ2-4; V gene: TRBV11-2; CDR3 protein: CASSQWGLDRGNHF
J gene: TRBJ2-1; V gene: TRBV11-1; CDR3 protein: CASSSLEVIDRNEQFF